This is a list of T cell receptor beta chains from one sample in a study of OX40 agonist ivuxolimab in advanced cancers. The protocol was immunoSEQ multiplex PCR, while the TCRdb copy is restricted to in-frame clones and leaves out a portion. The table includes 73,000 or so clones, 86% detected once. This specimen was CD4+ or CD8+ T cells sorted from blood, taken in a trial of the OX40 agonist ivuxolimab. These receptors all come from an adult with an advanced solid tumor such as melanoma, head and neck, liver or kidney cancer. Both conserved end residues are part of each CDR3. The D gene is left open where the match is weak. Clone size is not always given. Where it is, it says once, few, many or a class for expanded clones.

J gene | clone size | CDR3 length | V gene | D gene | CDR3 DNA | CDR3 protein
TRBJ2-3 | once | 18 | TRBV4-2 | TRBD2 | TGTGCCAGCAGCCAAGGACTAGCGGGAGGGCCAGTGGCAGATACGCAGTATTTT | CASSQGLAGGPVADTQYF
TRBJ2-5 | . | 15 | TRBV7-9 | . | TGTGCCAGCAGCTTAGTCACAGGAAATATGGAGACCCAGTACTTC | CASSLVTGNMETQYF
TRBJ1-5 | . | 15 | TRBV7-9 | . | TGTGCCAGCAGCTTAGCATCGGGGATCAATCAGCCCCAGCATTTT | CASSLASGINQPQHF
TRBJ2-5 | . | 15 | TRBV6-5 | . | TGTGCCAGCAGGTTCGGAGACACTCTTTACGAGACCCAGTACTTC | CASRFGDTLYETQYF
TRBJ2-1 | . | 14 | TRBV4-1 | . | TGCGCCAGCAGCCAAGTGTCGGGGAGCAATGAGCAGTTCTTC | CASSQVSGSNEQFF
TRBJ1-4 | . | 13 | TRBV30 | . | TGTGCCTTGCTGCGACATTCTAATGAAAAACTGTTTTTT | CALLRHSNEKLFF
TRBJ1-1 | . | 13 | TRBV6-6 | . | TGTGCCAGCAGCAACTTAGAGAACACTGAAGCTTTCTTT | CASSNLENTEAFF
TRBJ2-5 | . | 15 | TRBV18 | . | TGTGCCAGCTCACCTACGACAGGGGAGGGGGAGACCCAGTACTTC | CASSPTTGEGETQYF
TRBJ2-2 | . | 16 | TRBV7-6 | TRBD2 | TGTGCCAGCAGCTCCGGACTAGCGGGAGCGGCCGGGGAGCTGTTTTTT | CASSSGLAGAAGELFF
TRBJ2-7 | . | 15 | TRBV19 | TRBD1 | TGTGCCAGTAGCCTTCAGGGGGAACCAATCTACGAGCAGTACTTC | CASSLQGEPIYEQYF
TRBJ2-1 | . | 11 | TRBV27 | . | TGTGCCAGCAGTGTTTACAATGAGCAGTTCTTC | CASSVYNEQFF
TRBJ2-1 | . | 15 | TRBV19 | . | TGTGCCAGTAGTTTAACCGGGGGTCCCTACAATGAGCAGTTCTTC | CASSLTGGPYNEQFF
TRBJ2-3 | . | 16 | TRBV9 | TRBD2 | TGTGCCAGCAGCGTATCGGTCAAGGGAGGGACAGATACGCAGTATTTT | CASSVSVKGGTDTQYF
TRBJ1-1 | . | 15 | TRBV7-2 | . | TGTGCCAGCACCCTCCCCGGACAGCTCCCGTCTGAAGCTTTCTTT | CASTLPGQLPSEAFF